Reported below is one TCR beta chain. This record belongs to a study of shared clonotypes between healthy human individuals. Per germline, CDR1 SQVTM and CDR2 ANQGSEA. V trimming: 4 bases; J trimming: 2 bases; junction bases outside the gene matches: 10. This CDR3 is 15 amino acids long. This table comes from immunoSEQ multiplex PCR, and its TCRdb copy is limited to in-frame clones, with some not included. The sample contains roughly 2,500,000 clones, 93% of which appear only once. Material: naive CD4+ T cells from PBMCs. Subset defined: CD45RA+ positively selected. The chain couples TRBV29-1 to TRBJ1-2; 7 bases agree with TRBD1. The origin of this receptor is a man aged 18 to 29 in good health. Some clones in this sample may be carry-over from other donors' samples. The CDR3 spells CSVVRTGGLNYGYTF. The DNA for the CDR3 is TGCAGCGTTGTCCGGACAGGTGGCCTCAACTATGGCTACACCTTC.